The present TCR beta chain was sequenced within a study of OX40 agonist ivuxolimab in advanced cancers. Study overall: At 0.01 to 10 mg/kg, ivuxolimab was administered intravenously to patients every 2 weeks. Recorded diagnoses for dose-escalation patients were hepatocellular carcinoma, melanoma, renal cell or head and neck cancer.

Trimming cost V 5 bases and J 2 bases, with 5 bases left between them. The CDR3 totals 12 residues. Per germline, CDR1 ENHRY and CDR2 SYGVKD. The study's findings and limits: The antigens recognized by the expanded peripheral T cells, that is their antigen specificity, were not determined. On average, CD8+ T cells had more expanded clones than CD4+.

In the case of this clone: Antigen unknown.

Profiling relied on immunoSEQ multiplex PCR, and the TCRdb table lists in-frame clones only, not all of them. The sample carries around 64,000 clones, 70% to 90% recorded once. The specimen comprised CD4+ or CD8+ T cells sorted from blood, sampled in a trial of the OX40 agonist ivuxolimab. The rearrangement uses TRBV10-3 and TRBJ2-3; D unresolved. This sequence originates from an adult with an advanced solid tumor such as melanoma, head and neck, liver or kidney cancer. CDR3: CAISPTTDTQYF. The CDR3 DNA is TGTGCCATCAGTCCTACCACAGATACGCAGTATTTT.